The 26 T cell receptor beta chains given below trace back to one sample, sequenced in a study of T cell responses to AZD1222 COVID-19 vaccine. The assay was immunoSEQ multiplex PCR, and TCRdb's table has in-frame clones only and misses some. The table shows 100,000 or so clones, with about 90% occurring only once. The sequenced sample was peripheral blood, obtained on day 0 of AZD1222 vaccination. These receptors all come from an adult in good health.

The chain has TRBV6-2 or TRBV6-3 and TRBJ1-4, with D tentatively TRBD1 (5 bases). V lost 2 bases and J 3 bases, leaving 13 bases between the germline ends. Germline CDR1 is MNHEY and CDR2 is SVGEGT. The CDR3 has 16 residues. The CDR3 protein is CASSYPTGAANEKLFF. CDR3 coding DNA: TGTGCCAGCAGTTACCCGACCGGGGCAGCTAATGAAAAACTGTTTTTT.

The rearrangement joins TRBV2 to TRBJ1-2, with D unclear. Per germline, CDR1 SNHLY and CDR2 FYNNEI. V was shortened by 7 bases and J by 2 bases, with 14 bases between the two germline ends. CDR3 length equals 14 residues. CDR3 DNA sequence: TGTGCCAGCACCGTCCAGGTCGAGAACTATGGCTACACCTTC. Its protein is CASTVQVENYGYTF.

This clone was detected once. Relative to the germline gene, one junction end is altered; a read error may explain this. This chain connects TRBV28 to TRBJ2-6; D remains ambiguous. The CDR3 consists of 13 residues. Germline V gene data show CDR1 as MDHEN and CDR2 as SYDVKM. The CDR3 reads CGTETTGANVLTF. The CDR3 DNA sequence: TGCGGCACCGAGACGACTGGGGCCAACGTCCTGACTTTC.

The chain is built from TRBV5-1 and TRBJ2-7, with TRBD2 as a possible D gene (7 bases). The germline V gene encodes CDR1 SGHRS and CDR2 YFSETQ. The CDR3 length is 15 residues. Trimming cost V 0 bases and J 0 bases, with 10 bases left between them. CDR3 residues: CASSLGGGNSYEQYF. CDR3 DNA sequence: TGCGCCAGCAGCTTGGGCGGGGGCAACTCCTACGAGCAGTACTTC.

The genes are TRBV19 and TRBJ2-2; 11 bases match TRBD2. The germline CDR1 and CDR2 sequences are LNHDA and SQIVND (reference sequence). J lost 3 bases, V lost 5 bases, and 11 bases had no gene match. This CDR3 region has 18 residues. The CDR3 loop is CASSWGLAGGKDTGELFF. CDR3 nucleotides: TGTGCCAGTAGTTGGGGGCTAGCGGGAGGTAAAGACACCGGGGAGCTGTTTTTT.

J is TRBJ2-4 and V is TRBV7-9; 8 nucleotides align to TRBD1. CDR1 and CDR2 from the germline V gene are SEHNR and FQNEAQ (reference sequence). The V segment lost 1 base and the J segment 1 base; nucleotides outside the gene matches: 9. The CDR3 totals 18 residues. The CDR3 is CASSLVGQEGVAKNIQYF. The CDR3 DNA is TGTGCCAGCAGCTTAGTGGGACAGGAAGGCGTGGCCAAAAACATTCAGTACTTC.

The chain recombines TRBV5-1 with TRBJ2-7; D is unresolved. CDR3 length: 13 amino acids. Germline V lookup: CDR1 SGHRS, CDR2 YFSETQ. V was clipped by 7 bases and J by 2 bases, with 13 bases between them. The CDR3 protein is CASRHYNTYEQYF. The CDR3 nucleotides read TGCGCCAGCCGCCATTATAATACCTACGAGCAGTACTTC. The full variable domain, its missing parts supplied by reference TRBV5-1 and TRBJ2-7, is KAGVTQTPRYLIKTRGQQVTLSCSPISGHRSVSWYQQTPGQGLQFLFEYFSETQRNKGNFPGRFSGRQFSNSRSEMNVSTLELGDSALYLCASRHYNTYEQYFGPGTRLTVT.

V gene TRBV28 combines with J gene TRBJ2-5; 8 bases align to TRBD1. Germline V lookup: CDR1 MDHEN, CDR2 SYDVKM. This CDR3 comprises 16 residues. Losses at the gene ends were 6 bases for V and 10 bases for J; bases not matched to a gene: 19. The CDR3 bases are TGTGCCAGCAGCACTCGGACAGGGTCAAGAGGATATGGCCAGTACTTC. This gives the protein CASSTRTGSRGYGQYF.

This clone was counted only a few times. The gene calls are TRBV3-1 (or the pseudogene TRBV3-2) and TRBJ2-3; no clear D gene. CDR1 is LGHDT, CDR2 YNNKEL, per germline (reference sequence). CDR3 size: 14 residues. V was clipped by 3 bases and J by 1 base, with 8 bases between them. The CDR3, as DNA: TGTGCCAGCAGCCAGGGGATGGGCACAGATACGCAGTATTTT. It yields the protein CASSQGMGTDTQYF.

This clone was seen once. The V gene is TRBV7-9, the J gene TRBJ1-2; no reliable D call. CDR3 length: 14 amino acids. Trimming removed 2 bases at V and 4 bases at J, with 11 bases between. Germline CDR1 SEHNR, CDR2 FQNEAQ (reference sequence). The CDR3 DNA sequence: TGTGCCAGCAGCTTAAGTGCGGAAGTCTATGGCTACACCTTC. Protein product: CASSLSAEVYGYTF. The variable domain in full, completed from reference TRBV7-9 and TRBJ1-2, reads DTGVSQNPRHKITKRGQNVTFRCDPISEHNRLYWYRQTLGQGPEFLTYFQNEAQLEKSRLLSDRFSAERPKGSFSTLEIQRTEQGDSAMYLCASSLSAEVYGYTFGSGTRLTVV.

In nucleotides, the CDR3 is TGCGCCAGCAGCCCGAGATCAGGGTTTGGGGGTGAAAAACTGTTTTTT. Protein: CASSPRSGFGGEKLFF. This chain uses TRBV5-1 with TRBJ1-4; a possible D gene is TRBD1 (5 bases). CDR3 size: 16 residues. Germline V gene lookup returns CDR1 SGHRS and CDR2 YFSETQ. V lost 4 bases, J lost 7 bases, and 20 bases lay in between.

The V call is TRBV19, the J call TRBJ1-5; unclear D gene. This CDR3 spans 13 amino acids. Germline values: CDR1 LNHDA, CDR2 SQIVND (reference sequence). Between the trimmed V and J ends, which lost 10 bases and 5 bases, there was a span of 15 bases. The CDR3 region is CATKKSGDQPQHF. DNA of the CDR3: TGTGCCACCAAAAAGAGCGGGGATCAGCCCCAGCATTTT.

The chain joins TRBV20-1 to TRBJ1-1; D is possibly TRBD1 (5 bases). Germline lookup yields CDR1 DFQATT and CDR2 SNEGSKA (reference sequence). The CDR3 contains 10 residues. Here the CDR3 reads CRQGDTEAFF. CDR3 DNA: TGCAGACAAGGGGACACTGAAGCTTTCTTT.

V gene TRBV6-5 combines with J gene TRBJ2-7, with 9 bases matching TRBD1. This CDR3 is 14 amino acids long. Unmatched junction bases numbered 9, after V lost 6 bases and J lost 6 bases. The V gene's germline CDR1 is MNHEY and CDR2 SVGAGI. The CDR3 DNA follows: TGTGCCAGCAGCCTCGGGACAGGGAGTGGCGAGCAGTACTTC. It encodes CASSLGTGSGEQYF.

The V call is TRBV28, the J call TRBJ1-1; a possible D gene is TRBD1 (5 bases). Between the trimmed V and J ends, which lost 6 bases and 3 bases, there was a span of 14 bases. Germline V gene data show CDR1 as MDHEN and CDR2 as SYDVKM. This CDR3 is built from 14 residues. CDR3 DNA: TGTGCCAGCAGCTCTCAGGGAACGGACACTGAAGCTTTCTTT. This codes for CASSSQGTDTEAFF.

The sample holds a few counts of this clone. The DNA of the CDR3 is TGTGCCAGCAGTTTAGTGGGGGGCTCTGGAAACACCATATATTTT. Its translation: CASSLVGGSGNTIYF. The chain has TRBV28 and TRBJ1-3, with a weak D call TRBD1 (5 bases). V was pared by 2 bases and J by 0 bases, with 8 bases between. Germline lookup yields CDR1 MDHEN and CDR2 SYDVKM. There are 15 residues in the CDR3.

The V call is TRBV12-3 or TRBV12-4, the J call TRBJ1-1; possible D gene TRBD1, 5 bases. This CDR3 region has 13 residues. The V end lost 3 bases, the J end lost 4 bases, and 9 bases lay between the germline ends. DNA of the CDR3: TGTGCCAGCAGTTTTTCAGGGCCCACTGAAGCTTTCTTT. Protein: CASSFSGPTEAFF.

The chain combines TRBV11-2 with TRBJ1-3; D gene ambiguous. V lost 0 bases to trimming and J lost 4 bases, with 7 bases between them. Germline values: CDR1 SGHAT, CDR2 FQNNGV. There are 14 residues in the CDR3. The CDR3, as DNA: TGTGCCAGCAGCTTAGATCGAGGGGGAAACACCATATATTTT. This translates into CASSLDRGGNTIYF.

The V and J genes are TRBV4-2 and TRBJ1-2; the D is unclear. The length of the CDR3 is 16 residues. Germline V lookup: CDR1 LGHNA, CDR2 YNFKEQ. V was pared by 0 bases and J by 4 bases, with 15 bases between. The CDR3 DNA is TGTGCCAGCAGCCAAGATGTTCGATCCGTATTCTATGGCTACACCTTC. It specifies CASSQDVRSVFYGYTF.

The chain uses TRBV6-6 and TRBJ2-5, with 11 bases aligning to TRBD1. This CDR3 region has 15 residues. CDR1 is MNHNY, CDR2 SVGAGI, per germline (reference sequence). The V gene end was trimmed by 2 bases and the J gene end by 3 bases; junction bases not matched to a gene: 2. In DNA form, the CDR3 reads TGTGCCAGCAGTTACGGGGGACAGGGGGAAGAGACCCAGTACTTC. It yields the protein CASSYGGQGEETQYF.

The chain's CDR3 is CASSIDGDYGYTF. CDR3 bases: TGTGCCAGCAGCATAGACGGGGACTATGGCTACACCTTC. The rearrangement uses TRBV5-4 and TRBJ1-2; D is uncertain. CDR1 is SGHNT and CDR2 is YYREEE in the germline V gene (reference sequence). The CDR3 is made up of 13 amino acids. V shed 4 bases and J shed 3 bases, with 10 bases lying between them. The variable domain in full, with the rest retrieved from reference TRBV5-4 and TRBJ1-2, is ETGVTQSPTHLIKTRGQQVTLRCSSQSGHNTVSWYQQALGQGPQFIFQYYREEENGRGNFPPRFSGLQFPNYSSELNVNALELDDSALYLCASSIDGDYGYTFGSGTRLTVV.

This chain uses TRBV11-2 with TRBJ1-1, with a weak D call TRBD1 (6 bases). V lost 5 bases to trimming and J lost 10 bases, with 11 bases between them. CDR3 length: 11 residues. Germline CDR1 and CDR2: SGHAT and FQNNGV. CDR3 nucleotides: TGTGCCAGCAGCGTCACAGGGTTAGCTTTCTTT. This sequence encodes CASSVTGLAFF.

The chain couples TRBV7-7 to TRBJ1-5, with 8 nucleotides matching TRBD1. Germline-derived CDR1 and CDR2 are SSHAT and FNYEAQ (reference sequence). Trimming removed 5 bases from V and 3 bases from J; junction bases left unmatched: 6. CDR3 size: 15 residues. CDR3: CASSATGGDNQPQHF. As DNA, the CDR3 is TGTGCCAGCAGCGCCACAGGGGGAGACAATCAGCCCCAGCATTTT.

The chain is built from TRBV4-1 and TRBJ1-5; 8 bases line up with TRBD1. Trimming removed 4 bases from V and 4 bases from J; junction bases left unmatched: 6. This CDR3 has 15 residues. Germline CDR1 reads MGHRA; CDR2 reads YSYEKL. CDR3 sequence: CASSLGWTGNQPQHF. The CDR3 region has the DNA TGCGCCAGCAGCCTAGGTTGGACAGGGAATCAGCCCCAGCATTTT.

The chain links TRBV28 to TRBJ1-1; D possibly corresponds to TRBD1 (5 bases). Germline-derived CDR1 and CDR2 are MDHEN and SYDVKM. This CDR3 contains 13 residues. The V end lost 5 bases, the J end lost 8 bases, and 15 bases lay between the germline ends. The CDR3, as DNA: TGTGCCAGCAGTGGACAAGGTCGGGGAGAAGCTTTCTTT. It specifies CASSGQGRGEAFF.

The V gene is TRBV5-1, the J gene TRBJ2-2, with D possibly matching TRBD1 (6 bases). Per germline, CDR1 SGHRS and CDR2 YFSETQ. The CDR3 contains 14 residues. V lost 4 bases, J lost 4 bases, and 11 bases lay in between. The CDR3 loop reads CASSQGSGTGELFF. The CDR3 bases are TGCGCCAGCAGCCAGGGGTCCGGCACCGGGGAGCTGTTTTTT. Supplemented by reference TRBV5-1 and TRBJ2-2, the full variable domain reads KAGVTQTPRYLIKTRGQQVTLSCSPISGHRSVSWYQQTPGQGLQFLFEYFSETQRNKGNFPGRFSGRQFSNSRSEMNVSTLELGDSALYLCASSQGSGTGELFFGEGSRLTVL.